Below are 18 T cell receptor beta chains sequenced from a single sample in a study of long-term antiretroviral therapy in people with HIV (dated by TCRdb to about 2022). Sequencing of the TRB variable region was done with the immunoSEQ hsTCRB v3.0 assay at survey level resolution. Entries here come from immuneACCESS through TCRdb and include only in-frame sequences with V and J called. Some clones fail to appear in such tables; in the studies checked, an unresolved V gene covers under half of the shortfall, and the cause of the remainder is unknown. Present in this sample are around 21,000 clones, just over 90% of which were seen just once. The ten largest make up roughly 9.8% of the sample. The sequencing used unsorted PBMCs, collected approximately 4.2 years before starting antiretroviral therapy. The receptors were sampled from a woman in her 30s with HIV.

This clone was seen just once. V usage is TRBV4-3 and J usage is TRBJ2-7; 11 bases are a match to TRBD2. The CDR3 has 17 residues. V shed 0 bases and J 8 bases; nucleotides not matched to a gene: 12. Germline V gene lookup returns CDR1 LGHNA and CDR2 YSLEER. This chain's CDR3 is CASSQDLAGGTPIQQYF. The CDR3 nucleotides read TGCGCCAGCAGCCAAGATTTAGCGGGGGGGACCCCTATACAGCAGTACTTC.

The chain has TRBV18 and TRBJ1-1; D remains unclear. The germline CDR1 and CDR2 sequences are KGHSH and LQKENI. With 4 bases removed from V and 5 bases from J, the gap between germline ends came to 8 bases. There are 12 residues in the CDR3. The CDR3 DNA follows: TGTGCCAGCTCACAAAAACAAACTGAAGCTTTCTTT. It is translated as CASSQKQTEAFF.

With respect to this clone: At one end, the junction sequence differs from germline, possibly due to a read error. CDR3 protein: CASLKRGPLGGAIF. The CDR3 DNA reads TGTGCCAGCCTCAAACGGGGGCCTTTAGGAGGAGCAATCTTC. V is TRBV19 and J is TRBJ2-1; D could derive from TRBD1 or TRBD2 (6 bases each). This CDR3 has 14 residues. The V gene's germline CDR1 is LNHDA and CDR2 SQIVND (reference sequence). Looking up the rest from reference TRBV19 and TRBJ2-1 gives the full variable domain: DGGITQSPKYLFRKEGQNVTLSCEQNLNHDAMYWYRQDPGQGLRLIYYSQIVNDFQKGDIAEGYSVSREKKESFPLTVTSAQKNPTAFYLCASLKRGPLGGAIFGPGTRLTVL.

The rearrangement joins TRBV29-1 to TRBJ2-1; 7 nucleotides line up with TRBD2. The CDR3 is 14 amino acids. CDR1 is SQVTM, CDR2 ANQGSEA, per germline. The V gene end was trimmed by 4 bases and the J gene end by 3 bases; junction bases not matched to a gene: 6. CDR3 sequence: CSVGWEGGYNEQFF. The CDR3 DNA follows: TGCAGCGTTGGATGGGAGGGAGGCTACAATGAGCAGTTCTTC.

The chain is built from TRBV6-1 and TRBJ2-2; D is perhaps TRBD1 or TRBD2 (5 bases each). Between the trimmed V and J ends, which lost 3 bases and 0 bases, there was a span of 5 bases. This CDR3 has 14 amino acids. Germline CDR1 is MNHNS and CDR2 is SASEGT. CDR3 coding DNA: TGTGCCAGCAGTGAGGGGGCGAACACCGGGGAGCTGTTTTTT. Translation gives CASSEGANTGELFF.

The table lists this clone with a count of one. This rearrangement joins TRBV7-9 to TRBJ2-1, with 12 bases aligning to TRBD2. V lost 3 bases, J lost 6 bases, and 6 bases stayed unmatched. The CDR3 length is 16 residues. Germline V gene lookup returns CDR1 SEHNR and CDR2 FQNEAQ (reference sequence). As DNA, the CDR3 is TGTGCCAGCAGCTTGGCGACTAGCGGGGGTGGCAATGAGCAGTTCTTC. Protein sequence: CASSLATSGGGNEQFF. Complete variable domain (other parts from reference TRBV7-9 and TRBJ2-1): DTGVSQNPRHKITKRGQNVTFRCDPISEHNRLYWYRQTLGQGPEFLTYFQNEAQLEKSRLLSDRFSAERPKGSFSTLEIQRTEQGDSAMYLCASSLATSGGGNEQFFGPGTRLTVL.

V gene TRBV10-2 combines with J gene TRBJ1-1; possible D gene TRBD1, 5 bases. The CDR3 length is 15 residues. The germline V gene has CDR1 WSHSY and CDR2 SAAADI. V was cut by 2 bases and J by 4 bases, with 14 bases left in between. The CDR3 DNA is TGCGCCAGCAGTGAGGGGACTTTGATGGGCACTGAAGCTTTCTTT. As protein: CASSEGTLMGTEAFF.

The chain joins TRBV19 to TRBJ1-1; possibly TRBD1 for D (6 bases). CDR1 and CDR2 (germline): LNHDA, SQIVND (reference sequence). Trimming pared 1 base from V and 0 bases from J, leaving 12 bases between. This CDR3 is built from 16 residues. The CDR3 spells CASSIVGGPLNTEAFF. CDR3 bases: TGTGCCAGTAGTATAGTTGGGGGGCCCCTGAACACTGAAGCTTTCTTT.

This CDR3 reads CASSHRGTGVNSGNTIYF. The DNA for the CDR3 is TGTGCCAGCTCACACCGTGGGACAGGCGTAAACTCTGGAAACACCATATATTTT. The chain joins TRBV18 to TRBJ1-3, with TRBD1 matching over 8 bases. Trimming removed 4 bases from V and 0 bases from J; junction bases left unmatched: 11. The CDR3 has 18 residues. Germline CDR1 is KGHSH and CDR2 is LQKENI.

This chain joins TRBV10-2 and TRBJ2-1; D is ambiguous. The V end was cut by 10 bases, the J end by 1 base, with 14 bases between. This CDR3 region has 14 residues. Per the germline V gene, CDR1 is WSHSY and CDR2 is SAAADI. The DNA of the CDR3 is TGCGCCATTTCGGATGGCCAGTCCTACAATGAGCAGTTCTTC. Residues: CAISDGQSYNEQFF.

The chain joins TRBV7-2 to TRBJ2-7, with 10 bases that match TRBD1. Trimming took 5 bases from V and 4 from J; bases not matched to a gene: 5. The CDR3 has 14 residues. Per the germline V gene, CDR1 is SGHTA and CDR2 is FQGNSA. The CDR3 DNA reads as TGTGCCAGCAGCCAGACAGGGGGCCAGTACGAGCAGTACTTC. This translates into CASSQTGGQYEQYF.

The V gene is TRBV7-9, the J gene TRBJ2-7, with 11 bases matching TRBD1. CDR3 length equals 17 residues. Losses at the gene ends were 5 bases for V and 2 bases for J; bases not matched to a gene: 11. Looked up from germline, CDR1 is SEHNR and CDR2 is FQNEAQ (reference sequence). CDR3 protein: CASSAEVGTGGTYEQYF. CDR3 nucleotide sequence: TGTGCCAGCAGCGCCGAGGTCGGGACAGGGGGGACCTACGAGCAGTACTTC.

The V gene is TRBV5-6, the J gene TRBJ1-2, with D possibly TRBD1 on 6 matching bases. The CDR3 runs to 15 residues. V was cut by 5 bases and J by 6 bases, with 20 bases left in between. In germline, CDR1 is SGHDT, CDR2 YYEEEE. CDR3 residues: CASRRGARGADGYTF. The CDR3 DNA is TGTGCCAGCAGGCGGGGGGCTCGAGGCGCGGATGGCTACACCTTC.

The chain carries TRBV6-1 and TRBJ1-1, with a tentative D call TRBD1 (5 bases). The V end lost 8 bases, the J end lost 3 bases, and 13 bases lay between the germline ends. This CDR3 has 13 residues. Germline V gene sequence: CDR1 MNHNS, CDR2 SASEGT. The CDR3 sequence is CASSIRADTEAFF. The CDR3 DNA reads TGTGCCAGCTCAATCAGGGCAGACACTGAAGCTTTCTTT.

This chain joins TRBV6-5 and TRBJ2-7; perhaps TRBD1 as D (5 bases). Germline loops: CDR1 MNHEY, CDR2 SVGAGI. There are 15 residues in the CDR3. Trimming took off 0 bases at V and 0 bases at J, with 9 bases between the two ends. Here the CDR3 DNA reads TGTGCCAGCAGTTACTCCAGGGAAAGCTCCTACGAGCAGTACTTC. It encodes CASSYSRESSYEQYF.

The V gene is TRBV5-6, the J gene TRBJ1-3; weak D call: TRBD1 (6 bases). V shed 3 bases and J shed 2 bases, with 12 bases lying between them. The CDR3 is 15 amino acids. Looked up from germline, CDR1 is SGHDT and CDR2 is YYEEEE. CDR3 bases: TGTGCCAGCAGCTCCTGGGGGCTGCCTGGAAACACCATATATTTT. Translation gives CASSSWGLPGNTIYF.

This clone has just one count. The V gene is TRBV28, the J gene TRBJ1-2, with D uncertain. There are 12 residues in the CDR3. The V end lost 2 bases, the J end lost 8 bases, and 9 bases lay between the germline ends. Germline V gene data show CDR1 as MDHEN and CDR2 as SYDVKM. The CDR3 DNA reads TGTGCCAGCAGTTTAACGGTTGGAGGCTACACCTTC. Its translation: CASSLTVGGYTF.

This chain uses TRBV19 with TRBJ1-1; the D gene is possibly TRBD1 (5 bases). This CDR3 is built from 12 residues. Between the trimmed V and J ends, which lost 8 bases and 5 bases, there was a span of 12 bases. CDR1 LNHDA and CDR2 SQIVND come from the germline V gene (reference sequence). DNA for the CDR3: TGTGCCAGTCTAAGGGGTGGAACTGAAGCTTTCTTT. Its translation: CASLRGGTEAFF.